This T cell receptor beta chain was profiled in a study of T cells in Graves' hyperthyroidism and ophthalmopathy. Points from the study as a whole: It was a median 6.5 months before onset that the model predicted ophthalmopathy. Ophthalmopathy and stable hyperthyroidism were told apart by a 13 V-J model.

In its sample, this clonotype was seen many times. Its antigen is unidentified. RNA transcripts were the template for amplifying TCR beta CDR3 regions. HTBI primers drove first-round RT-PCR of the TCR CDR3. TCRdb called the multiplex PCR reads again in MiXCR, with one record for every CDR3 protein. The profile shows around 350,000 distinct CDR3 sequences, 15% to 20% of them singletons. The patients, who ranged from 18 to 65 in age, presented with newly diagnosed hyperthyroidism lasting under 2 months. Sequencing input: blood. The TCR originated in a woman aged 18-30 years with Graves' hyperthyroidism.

In DNA form, the CDR3 reads TGTGCCACCAGCAGAGCGGGGGCGAGGTATGGCTACACCTTC. Translating it yields CATSRAGARYGYTF. This rearrangement joins TRBV15 to TRBJ1-2; TRBD1 might be the D (6 bases). This CDR3 is 14 amino acids long. The germline CDR1 and CDR2 sequences are LNHNV and YYDKDF (reference sequence). V lost 1 base to trimming and J lost 5 bases, with 11 bases between them.